The 11 T cell receptor beta chains in this list originate from one sample, sequenced in a study of blood T cell repertoires in COVID-19. Libraries were prepared by immunoSEQ multiplex PCR; TCRdb keeps only in-frame clonotypes and omits some of them. The data hold under 200,000 clones, with around 90% observed a single time. Material for sequencing was peripheral blood. The source of these receptors is a man between 40 and 49 years old with active or convalescent COVID-19.

The gene calls are TRBV28 and TRBJ1-6; TRBD1 agrees at 9 bases. Trimming cost V 5 bases and J 10 bases; bases outside gene matches: 9. Germline V gives CDR1 MDHEN, CDR2 SYDVKM. The CDR3 spans 15 residues. In DNA, the CDR3 is TGTGCCAGCAGTCCCGGGACAGGGATTCTCTCACCCCTCCACTTT. This gives the protein CASSPGTGILSPLHF.

The CDR3 nucleotides are TGTGCCAGCAGTCCCCCAGGTGAGAACTATGGCTACACCTTC. Its translation: CASSPPGENYGYTF. V and J are TRBV28 and TRBJ1-2; D is ambiguous. The germline V and J ends were trimmed by 5 bases and 2 bases, with 12 bases remaining between them. CDR3 length equals 14 residues. Germline values: CDR1 MDHEN, CDR2 SYDVKM.

The chain links TRBV3-1 (or the pseudogene TRBV3-2) to TRBJ2-7, with D possibly being TRBD1 (6 bases). Germline V gives CDR1 LGHDT, CDR2 YNNKEL (reference sequence). V was shortened by 3 bases and J by 2 bases, with 11 bases between the two germline ends. The CDR3 runs to 14 residues. The CDR3 nucleotides are TGTGCCAGCAGCCAGCTGAGGGGGACCTACGAGCAGTACTTC. Its translation: CASSQLRGTYEQYF.

The chain employs TRBV2 and TRBJ1-1; the D is unclear. The germline V gene encodes CDR1 SNHLY and CDR2 FYNNEI. The V end was cut by 11 bases, the J end by 1 base, with 11 bases between. CDR3 length: 12 residues. The CDR3 loop reads CAGGKSNTEAFF. The DNA of the CDR3 is TGTGCCGGCGGTAAATCGAACACTGAAGCTTTCTTT. Full variable domain (missing parts from reference TRBV2 and TRBJ1-1): EPEVTQTPSHQVTQMGQEVILRCVPISNHLYFYWYRQILGQKVEFLVSFYNNEISEKSEIFDDQFSVERPDGSNFTLKIRSTKLEDSAMYFCAGGKSNTEAFFGQGTRLTVV.

V gene TRBV6-2 or TRBV6-3 combines with J gene TRBJ1-5, with 8 positions matching TRBD1. From germline, CDR1 is MNHEY and CDR2 SVGEGT. V dropped 4 bases and J dropped 6; count of bases not matched to a gene: 11. The CDR3 covers 16 residues. The CDR3 spells CASSSSDRAGSQPQHF. In nucleotides, the CDR3 is TGTGCCAGCAGTTCGTCGGACAGGGCGGGAAGTCAGCCCCAGCATTTT.

J is TRBJ1-6 and V is TRBV6-1, with TRBD1 as a possible D gene (6 bases). The CDR3 is 14 residues long. V was trimmed by 2 bases and J by 10 bases, leaving 12 bases between them. CDR1 and CDR2 (germline): MNHNS, SASEGT. The CDR3 region is CASSETWGPSPLHF. The CDR3 bases are TGTGCCAGCAGTGAAACGTGGGGGCCCTCACCCCTCCACTTT.

V and J are TRBV14 and TRBJ2-3; 12 positions match TRBD2. The germline gives CDR1 SGHDN, CDR2 FVKESK. CDR3 length equals 15 residues. With V trimmed by 4 bases and J by 7 bases, 6 bases remained unmatched. Here the CDR3 reads CASSPLAGGPNTQYF. The CDR3 DNA follows: TGTGCCAGCAGCCCACTAGCGGGAGGCCCTAATACGCAGTATTTT.

This rearrangement joins TRBV4-1 to TRBJ2-7; 8 bases match TRBD1. The CDR3 contains 16 residues. Germline values: CDR1 MGHRA, CDR2 YSYEKL. J was trimmed by 4 bases and V by 4 bases; bases with no gene match: 12. The CDR3 loop is CASSPLFPGGLYEQYF. The CDR3 DNA sequence: TGCGCCAGCAGCCCTTTGTTCCCAGGGGGCTTATACGAGCAGTACTTC.

The CDR3 spells CASRKSGPYTGELFF. The CDR3 region has the DNA TGTGCCAGCAGGAAAAGCGGACCGTACACCGGGGAGCTGTTTTTT. V and J are TRBV21-1 and TRBJ2-2; TRBD2 reflects the table's D call only, with no check against the DNA. TRBV21-1 is a listed pseudogene. CDR3 length equals 15 residues.

This clone has only one observation. The V gene is TRBV11-2, the J gene TRBJ2-5; 7 nucleotides agree with TRBD1. The CDR3 is 15 amino acids. V shed 1 base and J 1 base; nucleotides not matched to a gene: 3. Germline V gene lookup returns CDR1 SGHAT and CDR2 FQNNGV. The CDR3 DNA follows: TGTGCCAGCAGCTTAGGAAACAGGGGCCAAGAGACCCAGTACTTC. As protein: CASSLGNRGQETQYF.

The J gene is TRBJ2-1, the V gene TRBV5-8, with TRBD2 matching over 9 bases. CDR1 is SGHTS and CDR2 is YDEGEE in the germline V gene. The CDR3 is made up of 16 amino acids. Unmatched junction bases numbered 3, after V lost 0 bases and J lost 2 bases. In DNA, the CDR3 is TGTGCCAGCAGCTTGGTGCGGGGGGGAGCCTACAATGAGCAGTTCTTC. Amino acids: CASSLVRGGAYNEQFF.